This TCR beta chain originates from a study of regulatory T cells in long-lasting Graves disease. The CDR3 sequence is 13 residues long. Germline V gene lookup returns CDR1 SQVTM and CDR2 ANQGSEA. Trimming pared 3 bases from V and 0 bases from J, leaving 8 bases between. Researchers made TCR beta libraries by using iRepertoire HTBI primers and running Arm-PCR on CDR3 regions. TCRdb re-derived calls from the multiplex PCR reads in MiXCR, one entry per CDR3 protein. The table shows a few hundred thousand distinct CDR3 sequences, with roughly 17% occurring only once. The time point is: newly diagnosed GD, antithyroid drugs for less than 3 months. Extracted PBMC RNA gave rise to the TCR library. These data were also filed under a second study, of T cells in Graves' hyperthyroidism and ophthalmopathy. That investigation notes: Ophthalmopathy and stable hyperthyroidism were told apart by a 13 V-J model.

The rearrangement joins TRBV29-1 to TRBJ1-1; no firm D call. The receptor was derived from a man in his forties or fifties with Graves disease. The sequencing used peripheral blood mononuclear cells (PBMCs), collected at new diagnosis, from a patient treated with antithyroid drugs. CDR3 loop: CSVDRRLNTEAFF. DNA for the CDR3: TGCAGCGTTGATCGGAGATTGAACACTGAAGCTTTCTTT.